The 22 T cell receptor beta chains presented below share a single source sample, sequenced in a study of spatial heterogeneity in lung cancer. Noted time point: sample taken at primary tumor resection. Tumor, nontumor lung or frozen PBMC supplied whole RNA, sequenced without sorting. TCRdb analysed the 5' RACE reads with MiXCR anew, one entry per CDR3 protein. The table lists just under 40,000 distinct CDR3 sequences, less than 6% of them singletons. The material sequenced was PBMCs, taken at surgery. These receptors were taken from a male donor with early-stage non-small cell lung cancer.

This clonotype was seen at least ten times. The chain has TRBV6-2 or TRBV6-3 and TRBJ2-3; either TRBD1 or TRBD2 may fit D (5 bases each). The CDR3 is 14 amino acids. Trimming shortened V by 6 bases and J by 2 bases, and 12 bases separated the two germline ends. In germline, CDR1 is MNHEY, CDR2 SVGEGT. CDR3 nucleotides: TGTGCCAGCAGCCGCCGGGACCTCACAGATACGCAGTATTTT. It encodes CASSRRDLTDTQYF.

This clonotype has only a few counts. The chain carries TRBV7-8 and TRBJ1-4; no clear D gene. The V gene's germline CDR1 is SGHVS and CDR2 FQNEAQ. The CDR3 contains 15 residues. Trimming took 0 bases from V and 4 from J, leaving 9 bases between them. The DNA of the CDR3 is TGTGCCAGCAGCTTAGCTAGCCCACGTAATGAAAAACTGTTTTTT. Residues: CASSLASPRNEKLFF.

This clonotype was observed many times. The chain carries TRBV20-1 and TRBJ1-2; possibly TRBD1 for D (6 bases). In germline, CDR1 is DFQATT, CDR2 SNEGSKA (reference sequence). The length of the CDR3 is 14 residues. V dropped 1 base and J dropped 6 bases, with 15 bases sitting between them. The DNA of the CDR3 is TGCAGTGCTAGAGTTCCATACGGACAGCATGGCTACACCTTC. Translating it yields CSARVPYGQHGYTF.

This clonotype has a count of ten or more. The V and J genes are TRBV20-1 and TRBJ2-3, with no clear D. Germline loops: CDR1 DFQATT, CDR2 SNEGSKA (reference sequence). V was trimmed by 6 bases and J by 1 base, leaving 14 bases between them. This CDR3 has 14 amino acids. CDR3 in DNA: TGCAGTGCCCCCCGACCCCCAGGCACAGATACGCAGTATTTT. Its protein product is CSAPRPPGTDTQYF.

This clonotype was picked up a small number of times. This sequence joins TRBV7-2 and TRBJ1-3; D may be TRBD1 (6 bases). Germline CDR1 and CDR2: SGHTA and FQGNSA. The CDR3 covers 16 residues. V shed 0 bases and J shed 0 bases, with 9 bases lying between them. The CDR3, as DNA: TGTGCCAGCAGCTTAGCCCGACAGGCCTCTGGAAACACCATATATTTT. Residues: CASSLARQASGNTIYF. The entire variable domain, with the rest obtained from reference TRBV7-2 and TRBJ1-3, is as follows: GAGVSQSPSNKVTEKGKDVELRCDPISGHTALYWYRQSLGQGLEFLIYFQGNSAPDKSGLPSDRFSAERTGGSVSTLTIQRTQQEDSAVYLCASSLARQASGNTIYFGEGSWLTVV.

The sample holds many counts of this clonotype. The chain recombines TRBV6-2 or TRBV6-3 with TRBJ1-2; D perhaps matches TRBD1 (5 bases). The V end lost 0 bases, the J end lost 3 bases, and 14 bases lay between the germline ends. The CDR3 is 16 amino acids. Looked up from germline, CDR1 is MNHEY and CDR2 is SVGEGT. Written as DNA, the CDR3 is TGTGCCAGCAGTTACTCGAGACGGCCGGGGGACTATGGCTACACCTTC. It translates to CASSYSRRPGDYGYTF.

This clonotype was observed many times. The chain links TRBV28 to TRBJ2-3; D might be TRBD2 (7 bases). The CDR3 runs to 16 residues. V was clipped by 2 bases and J by 0 bases, with 12 bases between them. Germline V gives CDR1 MDHEN, CDR2 SYDVKM. The CDR3, as DNA: TGTGCCAGCAGTTTAGGAGGGGGGGCGAGCACAGATACGCAGTATTTT. This codes for CASSLGGGASTDTQYF. Full variable domain (remainder filled in from reference TRBV28 and TRBJ2-3): DVKVTQSSRYLVKRTGEKVFLECVQDMDHENMFWYRQDPGLGLRLIYFSYDVKMKEKGDIPEGYSVSREKKERFSLILESASTNQTSMYLCASSLGGGASTDTQYFGPGTRLTVL.

Many counts were recorded for this clonotype. CDR3 region: CASSLRGASYNSPLHF. The CDR3 DNA sequence: TGTGCCAGCAGTCTCCGGGGGGCGTCCTATAATTCACCCCTCCACTTT. The genes are TRBV28 and TRBJ1-6; D may be TRBD1 (6 bases). This CDR3 is 16 amino acids long. V was shortened by 5 bases and J by 1 base, with 12 bases between the two germline ends. The germline V gene encodes CDR1 MDHEN and CDR2 SYDVKM.

The sample holds a few counts of this clonotype. The chain carries TRBV12-3 or TRBV12-4 and TRBJ2-2, with 7 nucleotides matching TRBD1. The CDR3 totals 15 residues. The trim removed 6 bases at V and 2 bases at J, leaving 6 bases unmatched. As DNA, the CDR3 is TGTGCCAGCAGCTCCGGGACAGCAAACACCGGGGAGCTGTTTTTT. This encodes CASSSGTANTGELFF.

This clonotype has at least ten counts. The genes are TRBV28 and TRBJ2-1, with D perhaps TRBD2 (7 bases). The CDR3 length is 15 residues. Between the trimmed V and J ends, which lost 6 bases and 10 bases, there was a span of 22 bases. Germline V CDR1 and CDR2: MDHEN, SYDVKM. CDR3 sequence (DNA): TGTGCCAGCAGCCCCTCGAGGGGGGGGCGCGGGGAGCAGTTCTTC. Protein: CASSPSRGGRGEQFF.

The gene calls are TRBV6-6 and TRBJ2-1; D remains unclear. The ends were cut back, 2 bases at V and 8 bases at J, with 4 bases in the middle. Germline V gene data show CDR1 as MNHNY and CDR2 as SVGAGI (reference sequence). This CDR3 is built from 11 residues. The CDR3, as DNA: TGTGCCAGCAGTTACGTGGATGAGCAGTTCTTC. It translates to CASSYVDEQFF.

The table lists this clonotype with many counts. The gene calls are TRBV6-2 or TRBV6-3 and TRBJ2-3; tentative D call: TRBD2 (5 bases). Trimming cost V 6 bases and J 1 base, with 11 bases left between them. Germline V gives CDR1 MNHEY, CDR2 SVGEGT. The CDR3 extends over 14 amino acids. CDR3 in amino acids: CASRSTRGTDTQYF. The CDR3 nucleotides are TGTGCCAGCAGATCCACTAGAGGCACAGATACGCAGTATTTT.

This clonotype was seen repeatedly, ten times or more. The CDR3 here is CASSRRDFYNEQFF. In nucleotides, the CDR3 is TGTGCCAGCAGTAGAAGGGACTTTTACAATGAGCAGTTCTTC. The V gene is TRBV28, the J gene TRBJ2-1; weak D call: TRBD2 (6 bases). V was cut by 5 bases and J by 4 bases, with 12 bases left in between. The CDR3 is 14 residues long. Per the germline V gene, CDR1 is MDHEN and CDR2 is SYDVKM.

The V gene is TRBV24-1, the J gene TRBJ1-3; tentative D call: TRBD1 (6 bases). Germline V lookup: CDR1 KGHDR, CDR2 SFDVKD. This CDR3 spans 13 amino acids. V was clipped by 7 bases and J by 0 bases, with 6 bases between them. This CDR3 reads CATRDSSGNTIYF. The DNA for the CDR3 is TGTGCCACCAGGGACAGCTCTGGAAACACCATATATTTT.

This clonotype was picked up many times. The V gene is TRBV7-9, the J gene TRBJ1-6; 9 bases agree with TRBD1. The CDR3 is 13 residues long. The germline V gene has CDR1 SEHNR and CDR2 FQNEAQ (reference sequence). After removal of 5 bases from V and 11 bases from J, the junction contained 4 bases not matched to a gene. The CDR3 DNA is TGTGCCAGCAGCCTAGGACAGGGGACACCCCTCCACTTT. Its translation is CASSLGQGTPLHF. The variable domain in full, completed from reference TRBV7-9 and TRBJ1-6, reads DTGVSQNPRHKITKRGQNVTFRCDPISEHNRLYWYRQTLGQGPEFLTYFQNEAQLEKSRLLSDRFSAERPKGSFSTLEIQRTEQGDSAMYLCASSLGQGTPLHFGNGTRLTVT.

This clonotype was observed many times. This chain links TRBV4-2 with TRBJ2-3; D is undetermined. CDR1 is LGHNA and CDR2 is YNFKEQ in the germline V gene. The V end was cut by 1 base, the J end by 3 bases, with 8 bases between. The CDR3 runs to 14 residues. The CDR3 nucleotides are TGTGCCAGCAGCCAAGGCGATTGGACAGATACGCAGTATTTT. The encoded protein is CASSQGDWTDTQYF.

This clonotype was counted ten times or more. This chain connects TRBV5-1 to TRBJ2-5; no clear D. Germline CDR1 and CDR2: SGHRS and YFSETQ. V was trimmed by 2 bases and J by 4 bases, leaving 9 bases between them. This CDR3 has 13 residues. CDR3 in DNA: TGCGCCAGCAGCTTATCTACCGGAGAGACCCAGTACTTC. Its translation is CASSLSTGETQYF.

This clonotype was seen repeatedly, ten times or more. The rearrangement uses TRBV5-1 and TRBJ2-7, with TRBD1 identical over 8 bases. CDR3 length: 13 amino acids. Per germline, CDR1 SGHRS and CDR2 YFSETQ. Trimming took 2 bases from V and 8 from J; bases not matched to a gene: 6. The CDR3 reads CASSFGGQDKQYF. Written as DNA, the CDR3 is TGCGCCAGCAGCTTCGGGGGACAGGACAAGCAGTACTTC.

This clonotype was observed many times. V is TRBV6-6 and J is TRBJ2-3; D unclear. The germline V gene encodes CDR1 MNHNY and CDR2 SVGAGI (reference sequence). This CDR3 has 12 amino acids. V dropped 6 bases and J dropped 0 bases, with 4 bases sitting between them. CDR3 in amino acids: CASRSSTDTQYF. CDR3 sequence (DNA): TGTGCCAGCAGGTCCAGCACAGATACGCAGTATTTT.

In its sample, this clonotype was seen many times. The chain uses TRBV2 and TRBJ2-7, with TRBD2 as a possible D gene (5 bases). The CDR3 is 18 residues long. V was cut by 6 bases and J by 2 bases, with 26 bases left in between. Germline assignment: CDR1 SNHLY and CDR2 FYNNEI. CDR3 residues: CASRTFFFDGLDTYEQYF. CDR3 DNA sequence: TGTGCCAGCAGGACCTTTTTCTTTGACGGACTGGATACCTACGAGCAGTACTTC. Full variable domain (remainder filled in from reference TRBV2 and TRBJ2-7): EPEVTQTPSHQVTQMGQEVILRCVPISNHLYFYWYRQILGQKVEFLVSFYNNEISEKSEIFDDQFSVERPDGSNFTLKIRSTKLEDSAMYFCASRTFFFDGLDTYEQYFGPGTRLTVT.

This clonotype was counted many times. The CDR3 coding sequence is TGCAGCGTTGCCGAGCAGGGGGATCAGCCCCAGCATTTT. Its protein product is CSVAEQGDQPQHF. The J gene is TRBJ1-5, the V gene TRBV29-1; 7 nucleotides match TRBD1. Trimming took 4 bases from V and 5 from J; bases not matched to a gene: 5. CDR3 size: 13 residues. Germline V CDR1 and CDR2: SQVTM, ANQGSEA.

In regard to this clonotype: A clone one base away is much larger, so this may be a read error. No conserved phenylalanine or tryptophan ends this CDR3, so it is likely a read error. V usage is TRBV12-3 or TRBV12-4 and J usage is TRBJ2-7, with a tentative D call TRBD1 (6 bases). V was cut by 4 bases and J by 1 base, with 11 bases left in between. The CDR3 consists of 14 residues. The CDR3 DNA follows: TGTGCCAGCAGTTCACAGGGAGCGTCCTACGAGCAGTACTCC. This sequence encodes CASSSQGASYEQYS.